These 30 T cell receptor beta chains came from one sample sequenced in a study of shared clonotypes between healthy human individuals. Generated by immunoSEQ multiplex PCR, the TCRdb table keeps only in-frame clones and is missing some. The sample has around 550,000 clones; 90% to 96% are singletons. Sequencing input: naive CD4+ T cells sorted from blood. Subset meaning: CD45RA+ positively selected. The receptors originated from a woman aged 30 to 39 in good health.

This sequence joins TRBV19 and TRBJ2-3; 12 bases match TRBD2. This CDR3 is 13 amino acids long. CDR1 and CDR2 (germline): LNHDA, SQIVND (reference sequence). V lost 5 bases and J lost 6; bases outside the gene matches: 0. The CDR3 sequence is CASSLAGGDTQYF. Here the CDR3 DNA reads TGTGCCAGTAGTCTAGCGGGAGGGGATACGCAGTATTTT.

This chain links TRBV13 with TRBJ2-3; D not certain. Germline V gene data show CDR1 as PRHDT and CDR2 as FYEKMQ (reference sequence). The CDR3 length is 13 residues. The germline V and J ends were trimmed by 1 base and 3 bases, with 5 bases remaining between them. CDR3 loop: CASSLAGTDTQYF. The CDR3 coding sequence is TGTGCCAGCAGCTTAGCAGGTACAGATACGCAGTATTTT.

This chain connects TRBV7-9 to TRBJ2-1, with D uncertain. Trimming took 1 base from V and 2 from J, leaving 12 bases between them. The CDR3 covers 16 residues. Germline V gene lookup returns CDR1 SEHNR and CDR2 FQNEAQ (reference sequence). The CDR3 loop reads CASSLGGGRTYNEQFF. In DNA form, the CDR3 reads TGTGCCAGCAGCTTAGGTGGCGGAAGAACCTACAATGAGCAGTTCTTC.

J is TRBJ1-2 and V is TRBV28, with 8 bases that match TRBD1. There are 14 residues in the CDR3. J gave up 4 bases and V 7 bases, and 8 bases lay outside the gene matches. Germline V gives CDR1 MDHEN, CDR2 SYDVKM. The CDR3 nucleotides read TGTGCCAGCACCCCCCAGGGGGCTCCCTATGGCTACACCTTC. It codes for CASTPQGAPYGYTF.

This rearrangement joins TRBV20-1 to TRBJ2-1; D unclear. V lost 3 bases to trimming and J lost 9 bases, with 9 bases between them. The length of the CDR3 is 11 residues. Germline CDR1 and CDR2: DFQATT and SNEGSKA (reference sequence). This CDR3 is CSASVRGEQFF. CDR3 DNA sequence: TGCAGTGCTAGTGTTAGAGGTGAGCAGTTCTTC.

This sequence joins TRBV27 and TRBJ2-5; D tentatively fits TRBD1 or TRBD2 (6 bases each). Per germline, CDR1 MNHEY and CDR2 SMNVEV (reference sequence). Trimming stripped 2 bases from V and 11 bases from J, with 18 bases between. CDR3 length: 14 amino acids. CDR3 amino acids: CASSLRDTWREQYF. The CDR3 DNA sequence: TGTGCCAGCAGTTTACGGGACACGTGGAGGGAGCAGTACTTC.

The J gene is TRBJ2-1, the V gene TRBV5-6, with D tentatively TRBD2 (5 bases). The V end was cut by 4 bases, the J end by 6 bases, with 23 bases between. This CDR3 contains 17 residues. Germline values: CDR1 SGHDT, CDR2 YYEEEE. The DNA of the CDR3 is TGTGCCAGCAGCCCCGATCCGGACGTCTTAGCGCCCAATGAGCAGTTCTTC. This codes for CASSPDPDVLAPNEQFF.

The gene calls are TRBV6-5 and TRBJ1-5; TRBD1 agrees at 7 bases. The CDR3 sequence is 14 residues long. Germline CDR1 is MNHEY and CDR2 is SVGAGI. With V trimmed by 4 bases and J by 5 bases, 5 bases remained unmatched. CDR3 DNA sequence: TGTGCCAGCAGTTCCTGGCAGGGGGATCAGCCCCAGCATTTT. Translation: CASSSWQGDQPQHF.

J is TRBJ2-2 and V is TRBV27; D may be TRBD1 (5 bases). V lost 6 bases and J 2 bases, leaving 13 bases between the germline ends. CDR3 length: 15 residues. Germline V gives CDR1 MNHEY, CDR2 SMNVEV (reference sequence). The CDR3 loop is CASSKGNPNTGELFF. The DNA for the CDR3 is TGTGCCAGCAGCAAGGGGAATCCAAACACCGGGGAGCTGTTTTTT.

V usage is TRBV2 and J usage is TRBJ2-5; D possibly corresponds to TRBD1 (5 bases). The assigned J gene may be wrong: the sequence end matches TRBJ2-7 better. The CDR3 covers 15 residues. Germline lookup yields CDR1 SNHLY and CDR2 FYNNEI. CDR3: CASTPDTAGSYEQYF. CDR3 in DNA: TGTGCCAGCACCCCGGACACGGCTGGATCCTACGAGCAGTACTTC.

This sequence joins TRBV27 and TRBJ1-1; D is possibly TRBD1 (6 bases). The CDR3 sequence is 15 residues long. Germline lookup yields CDR1 MNHEY and CDR2 SMNVEV (reference sequence). Deletions cut 2 bases from V and 11 bases from J, with 21 bases between. This CDR3 is CASSLRSSGALPAFF. The CDR3 bases are TGTGCCAGCAGTTTACGCTCATCGGGGGCGCTTCCCGCTTTCTTT.

The sample holds one count of this clone. V and J are TRBV28 and TRBJ2-7; tentatively, D is TRBD1 or TRBD2 (6 bases each). Trimming shortened V by 2 bases and J by 2 bases, and 13 bases separated the two germline ends. The CDR3 consists of 15 residues. Germline V CDR1 and CDR2: MDHEN, SYDVKM. The CDR3 protein is CASSLGLGGAYEQYF. The CDR3 bases are TGTGCCAGCAGTTTAGGCCTCGGGGGCGCCTACGAGCAGTACTTC.

V usage is TRBV5-1 and J usage is TRBJ2-5, with 10 bases lining up with TRBD1. Near its end, the DNA agrees better with TRBJ2-7, so the J call may be wrong. Germline V gene lookup returns CDR1 SGHRS and CDR2 YFSETQ. This CDR3 spans 14 amino acids. CDR3 in DNA: TGCGCCAGCAGCCCCCGGGACAGGGGCTACGAGCAGTACTTC. This translates into CASSPRDRGYEQYF.

This clone appeared a few times. The CDR3 nucleotides read TGTGCCAGCAGCCGTGGAGTGGTGCAGTTCTTC. Its protein is CASSRGVVQFF. The chain has TRBV7-9 and TRBJ2-1; D is unresolved. The CDR3 sequence is 11 residues long. Germline values: CDR1 SEHNR, CDR2 FQNEAQ (reference sequence). The ends were cut back, 5 bases at V and 12 bases at J, with 11 bases in the middle.

This chain's CDR3 is CASSLAHKETQYF. Here the CDR3 DNA reads TGTGCCAGCAGCTTAGCACATAAAGAGACCCAGTACTTC. The chain links TRBV11-2 to TRBJ2-5; no clear D. V gave up 1 base and J gave up 3 bases, with 6 bases separating them. Per the germline V gene, CDR1 is SGHAT and CDR2 is FQNNGV. This CDR3 has 13 residues.

The V call is TRBV28, the J call TRBJ1-5; D possibly corresponds to TRBD1 (5 bases). The CDR3 is made up of 16 amino acids. The germline V gene encodes CDR1 MDHEN and CDR2 SYDVKM. V lost 5 bases, J lost 6 bases, and 20 bases lay in between. For the CDR3, the DNA is TGTGCCAGCAGTACCTATCCCCGGGGCCACGGTCAGCCCCAGCATTTT. Translating gives CASSTYPRGHGQPQHF.

The chain is built from TRBV10-3 and TRBJ2-7; 8 bases match TRBD2. This CDR3 region has 16 residues. Germline assignment: CDR1 ENHRY and CDR2 SYGVKD. V lost 6 bases, J lost 2 bases, and 12 bases stayed unmatched. The DNA for the CDR3 is TGTGCCATCAGCGACCGATCACTAGCGGAACCCTACGAGCAGTACTTC. It translates to CAISDRSLAEPYEQYF.

The rearrangement joins TRBV2 to TRBJ2-3, with D possibly matching TRBD1 (6 bases). Per the germline V gene, CDR1 is SNHLY and CDR2 is FYNNEI. CDR3 length equals 15 residues. With 6 bases removed from V and 7 bases from J, the gap between germline ends came to 20 bases. The CDR3 nucleotides read TGTGCCAGCAGCGCCGAAGGGGGTCCCCTACATACGCAGTATTTT. Protein: CASSAEGGPLHTQYF.

The chain combines TRBV11-2 with TRBJ2-5, with D possibly matching TRBD2 (6 bases). CDR1 and CDR2 from the germline V gene are SGHAT and FQNNGV. V lost 6 bases and J 5 bases, leaving 19 bases between the germline ends. The CDR3 sequence is 15 residues long. CDR3 protein: CASRGGTLRSETQYF. For the CDR3, the DNA is TGTGCCAGCAGGGGGGGTACATTAAGGTCGGAGACCCAGTACTTC.

This clone was seen only once. In DNA form, the CDR3 reads TGTGCCAGCAGCTTACCCGGACAGAACGAGCAGTACTTC. Translation: CASSLPGQNEQYF. This chain links TRBV11-1 with TRBJ2-7; D is perhaps TRBD1 (6 bases). Trimming cost V 2 bases and J 5 bases, with 10 bases left between them. From germline, CDR1 is SGHAT and CDR2 FQDESV (reference sequence). There are 13 residues in the CDR3. Full variable domain (missing parts from reference TRBV11-1 and TRBJ2-7): EAEVAQSPRYKITEKSQAVAFWCDPISGHATLYWYRQILGQGPELLVQFQDESVVDDSQLPKDRFSAERLKGVDSTLKIQPAELGDSAMYLCASSLPGQNEQYFGPGTRLTVT.

In its sample, this clone was seen once. The chain uses TRBV6-5 and TRBJ2-7; no reliable D call. CDR1 is MNHEY, CDR2 SVGAGI, per germline. Trimming left V 2 bases short and J 7 bases short, with 9 bases between. This CDR3 has 12 amino acids. The CDR3 DNA reads as TGTGCCAGCAGTTACCGTAGGTGGGAGCAGTACTTC. Protein: CASSYRRWEQYF.

The V gene is TRBV28, the J gene TRBJ1-5, with D possibly being TRBD1 (6 bases). Trimming removed 4 bases from V and 5 bases from J, with 21 bases in between. Germline-derived CDR1 and CDR2 are MDHEN and SYDVKM. This CDR3 comprises 17 residues. Written as DNA, the CDR3 is TGTGCCAGCAGTTGGGGGGGGCACAGGATCACGGATCAGCCCCAGCATTTT. Protein sequence: CASSWGGHRITDQPQHF.

The V gene is TRBV5-4, the J gene TRBJ2-1, with TRBD2 identical over 16 bases. The CDR3 is made up of 16 amino acids. The germline CDR1 and CDR2 sequences are SGHNT and YYREEE (reference sequence). The V gene end was trimmed by 5 bases and the J gene end by 8 bases; junction bases not matched to a gene: 7. The CDR3 DNA sequence: TGTGCCAGCAGATCGGGACTAGCGGGAGGGCCCCATGAGCAGTTCTTC. Translating it yields CASRSGLAGGPHEQFF.

V gene TRBV28 combines with J gene TRBJ2-5; 9 nucleotides line up with TRBD2. The DNA matches TRBJ2-7 better at its end, which makes the J call doubtful. The CDR3 consists of 14 residues. Per the germline V gene, CDR1 is MDHEN and CDR2 is SYDVKM. This CDR3 is CASSLTSGYYEQYF. The CDR3 bases are TGTGCCAGCAGTTTGACTAGCGGATACTACGAGCAGTACTTC.

The chain combines TRBV7-6 with TRBJ1-1, with no clear D. The CDR3 is 13 amino acids. The germline CDR1 and CDR2 sequences are SGHVS and FNYEAQ. V was cut by 1 base and J by 1 base, with 4 bases left in between. The CDR3 DNA reads as TGTGCCAGCAGCTTAGTTCGGAACACTGAAGCTTTCTTT. This codes for CASSLVRNTEAFF.

J is TRBJ2-7 and V is TRBV28; TRBD1 matches at 7 bases. V shed 7 bases, J shed 5 bases, and the junction held 14 bases outside the gene matches. Germline V CDR1 and CDR2: MDHEN, SYDVKM. The CDR3 has 15 amino acids. This CDR3 reads CASTDPGQRINEQYF. CDR3 sequence (DNA): TGTGCCAGCACCGACCCGGGACAGAGAATTAACGAGCAGTACTTC.

This chain uses TRBV10-3 with TRBJ1-2, with TRBD1 matching 8 bases. Looked up from germline, CDR1 is ENHRY and CDR2 is SYGVKD. The CDR3 runs 15 residues. The V and J ends lost 10 bases and 4 bases, in that order; junction bases with no gene match: 14. CDR3 region: CANGQGAGESYGYTF. CDR3 DNA: TGTGCCAACGGACAGGGTGCGGGGGAGTCCTATGGCTACACCTTC.

The chain recombines TRBV7-9 with TRBJ2-7, with D possibly TRBD2 on 6 matching bases. Between the trimmed V and J ends, which lost 5 bases and 2 bases, there was a span of 10 bases. Germline values: CDR1 SEHNR, CDR2 FQNEAQ (reference sequence). The CDR3 has 13 residues. CDR3 nucleotide sequence: TGTGCCAGCAGCGTCGGGGGAACCTACGAGCAGTACTTC. It encodes CASSVGGTYEQYF. Looking up the rest from reference TRBV7-9 and TRBJ2-7 gives the full variable domain: DTGVSQNPRHKITKRGQNVTFRCDPISEHNRLYWYRQTLGQGPEFLTYFQNEAQLEKSRLLSDRFSAERPKGSFSTLEIQRTEQGDSAMYLCASSVGGTYEQYFGPGTRLTVT.

The chain uses TRBV7-2 and TRBJ1-2; D not resolved. V was trimmed by 5 bases and J by 1 base, leaving 11 bases between them. Germline V gene data show CDR1 as SGHTA and CDR2 as FQGNSA. The CDR3 covers 14 residues. CDR3 sequence: CASSTGRSNYGYTF. CDR3 in DNA: TGTGCCAGCAGCACCGGACGGAGTAACTATGGCTACACCTTC.

This clone was seen just once. The gene calls are TRBV2 and TRBJ2-2; a weak D match, TRBD2 (5 bases). Germline loops: CDR1 SNHLY, CDR2 FYNNEI. The V gene lost 4 bases and the J gene lost 4 bases, with 13 bases spanning the gap. The CDR3 covers 15 residues. The CDR3 is CASSGFGAGTGELFF. The CDR3 nucleotides are TGTGCCAGCAGTGGTTTTGGCGCGGGCACCGGGGAGCTGTTTTTT. Drawing the rest from reference TRBV2 and TRBJ2-2, the complete variable domain is EPEVTQTPSHQVTQMGQEVILRCVPISNHLYFYWYRQILGQKVEFLVSFYNNEISEKSEIFDDQFSVERPDGSNFTLKIRSTKLEDSAMYFCASSGFGAGTGELFFGEGSRLTVL.